The source of this TCR beta chain is a study of T cell changes during pregnancy in multiple sclerosis. V was pared by 6 bases and J by 4 bases, with 5 bases of the junction left unmatched. Germline loops: CDR1 MDHEN, CDR2 SYDVKM. CDR3 length: 13 amino acids. Assay: immunoSEQ multiplex PCR; the TCRdb copy retains only in-frame clones and omits some. The sample contains some 29,000 clones, about nine tenths of which appear only once. This clonotype was obtained from a female donor with multiple sclerosis, enrolled in a pregnancy study. Here the sequenced sample was CD8+ T cells from peripheral blood mononuclear cells, taken before pregnancy. The chain is built from TRBV28 and TRBJ1-2, with 7 bases that match TRBD1. The CDR3 reads CASRLDRTYGYTF. As DNA, the CDR3 is TGTGCCAGCAGATTGGACAGGACCTATGGCTACACCTTC.